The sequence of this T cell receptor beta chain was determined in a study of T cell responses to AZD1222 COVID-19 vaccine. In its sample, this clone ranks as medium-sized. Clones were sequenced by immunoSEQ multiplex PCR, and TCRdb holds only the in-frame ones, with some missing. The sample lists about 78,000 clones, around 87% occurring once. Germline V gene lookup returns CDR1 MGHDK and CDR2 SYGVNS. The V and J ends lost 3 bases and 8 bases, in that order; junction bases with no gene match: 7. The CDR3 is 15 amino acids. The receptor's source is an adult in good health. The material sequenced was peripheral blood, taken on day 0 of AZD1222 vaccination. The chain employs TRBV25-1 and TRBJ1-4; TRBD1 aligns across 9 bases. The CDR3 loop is CASSDWGQGGEKLFF. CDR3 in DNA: TGTGCCAGCAGTGACTGGGGACAGGGCGGCGAAAAACTGTTTTTT.